This TCR beta chain was recorded in a study of early T cells in non-severe SARS-CoV-2 infection. This clonotype was seen a handful of times. Germline V CDR1 and CDR2: MNHNS, SASEGT. V was cut by 2 bases and J by 2 bases, with 10 bases left in between. The CDR3 loop spans 14 amino acids. TCRdb reanalysed the 5' RACE reads using MiXCR and keeps one entry per CDR3 protein. The table has around 80,000 distinct CDR3 sequences, about 13% seen once. J is TRBJ2-7 and V is TRBV6-1; unclear D gene. The origin of this receptor is an adult who was a healthcare worker with PCR-confirmed SARS-CoV-2 infection or an uninfected control (not recorded which). The sequenced sample consisted of whole blood. CDR3 in amino acids: CASSERTGTYEQYF. CDR3 bases: TGTGCCAGCAGTGAAAGGACCGGTACCTACGAGCAGTACTTC.